This T cell receptor (beta chain) was captured by sequencing in a study of response to subunit inactivated influenza vaccine. Study-level results: A suggestion made by the authors is that each seasonal influenza vaccination recruits few new T cells.

The CDR3 contains 18 residues. Trimming removed 0 bases from V and 1 base from J, with 19 bases in between. Looked up from germline, CDR1 is ENHRY and CDR2 is SYGVKD. This clonotype was detected a few times. Its specificity is unknown. TCRdb re-called the RT-PCR reads with MiXCR, one entry per CDR3 protein. The table records roughly 760,000 distinct CDR3 sequences, around 20% of them present only once. The source material was PBMCs from blood, sampled more than 4 days after vaccination. This receptor was obtained from a man in his fifties or sixties who received an inactivated influenza vaccine. V and J are TRBV10-3 and TRBJ2-7, with a weak D call TRBD2 (5 bases). CDR3 coding DNA: TGTGCCATCAGTGAGTCCGGGGTTCGGCTACGGGAATCCTACGAGCAGTACTTC. It translates to CAISESGVRLRESYEQYF.